This T cell receptor beta chain was documented in a study of T-cell memory formation after mild COVID-19. Points from the study as a whole: CD4+ contracting clones were mainly CM and EM; CD8+ ones, EMRA. Proof of SARS-CoV-2 specificity was absent for the second-wave clones that crested on day 37. While clones contracting from day 15 to 85 were balanced between CD4 and CD8, later expanders leaned CD4+.

CDR3 size: 15 residues. V lost 1 base and J lost 1, with 10 bases in between. Germline V CDR1 and CDR2: SGHTA, FQGNSA. Constant-segment primers were used for 5'RACE, and the resulting TCR alpha and TCR beta cDNA libraries carried sample barcodes and UMIs. MiXCR, run by TCRdb on the 5' RACE reads, gives a single entry per CDR3 protein. Of tens of thousands of distinct CDR3 sequences listed, more than 7% were seen once; the top ten hold less than 1.5%. As concerns this clonotype: Its antigen is unidentified.

The chain carries TRBV7-2 and TRBJ2-5, with D possibly matching TRBD1 (5 bases). Material for sequencing was PBMCs or a T cell subset sorted from them (not recorded which). This receptor was taken from a man aged 18-30 years who had mild COVID-19 (a few samples of this study predate the infection). Cell type and time point are not known. This CDR3 is CASSLGAGIQETQYF. CDR3 sequence (DNA): TGTGCCAGCAGCTTAGGGGCAGGGATCCAAGAGACCCAGTACTTC.